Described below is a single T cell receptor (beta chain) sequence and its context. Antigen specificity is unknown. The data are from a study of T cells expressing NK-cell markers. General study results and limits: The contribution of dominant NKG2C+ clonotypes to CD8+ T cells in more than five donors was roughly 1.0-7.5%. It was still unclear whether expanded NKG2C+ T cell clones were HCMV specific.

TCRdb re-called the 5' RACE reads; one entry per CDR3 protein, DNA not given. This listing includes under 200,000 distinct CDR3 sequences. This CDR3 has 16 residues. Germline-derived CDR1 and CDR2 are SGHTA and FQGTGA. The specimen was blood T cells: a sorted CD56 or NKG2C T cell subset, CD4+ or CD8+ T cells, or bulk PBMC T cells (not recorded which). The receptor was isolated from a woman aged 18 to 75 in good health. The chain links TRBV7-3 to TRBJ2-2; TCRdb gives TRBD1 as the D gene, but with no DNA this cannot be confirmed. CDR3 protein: CASSLLSRANTGELFF.